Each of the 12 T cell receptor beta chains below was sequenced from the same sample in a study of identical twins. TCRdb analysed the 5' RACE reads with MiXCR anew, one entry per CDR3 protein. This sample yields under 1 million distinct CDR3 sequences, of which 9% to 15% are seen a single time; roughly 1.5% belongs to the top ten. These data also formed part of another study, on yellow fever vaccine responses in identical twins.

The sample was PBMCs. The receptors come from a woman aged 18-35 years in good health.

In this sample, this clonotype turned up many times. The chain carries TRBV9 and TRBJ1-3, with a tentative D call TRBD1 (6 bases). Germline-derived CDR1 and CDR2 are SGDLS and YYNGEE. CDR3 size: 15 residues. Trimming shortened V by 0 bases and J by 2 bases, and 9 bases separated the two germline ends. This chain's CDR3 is CASSVAGGPGNTIYF. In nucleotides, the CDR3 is TGTGCCAGCAGCGTAGCTGGGGGGCCTGGAAACACCATATATTTT.

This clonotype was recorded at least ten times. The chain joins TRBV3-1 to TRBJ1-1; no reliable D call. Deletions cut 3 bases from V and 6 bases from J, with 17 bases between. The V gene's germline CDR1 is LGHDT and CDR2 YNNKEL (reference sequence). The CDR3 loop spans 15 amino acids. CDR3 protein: CASSHARGDGAEAFF. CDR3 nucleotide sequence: TGTGCCAGCAGCCATGCCCGGGGTGATGGCGCTGAAGCTTTCTTT. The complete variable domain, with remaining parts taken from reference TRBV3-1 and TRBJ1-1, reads DTAVSQTPKYLVTQMGNDKSIKCEQNLGHDTMYWYKQDSKKFLKIMFSYNNKELIINETVPNRFSPKSPDKAHLNLHINSLELGDSAVYFCASSHARGDGAEAFFGQGTRLTVV.

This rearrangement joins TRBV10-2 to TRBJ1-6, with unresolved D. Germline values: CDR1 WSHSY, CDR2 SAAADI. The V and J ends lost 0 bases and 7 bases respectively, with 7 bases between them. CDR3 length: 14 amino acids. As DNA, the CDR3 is TGCGCCAGCAGTGAGTCGTACGGAAATTCACCCCTCCACTTT. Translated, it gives CASSESYGNSPLHF.

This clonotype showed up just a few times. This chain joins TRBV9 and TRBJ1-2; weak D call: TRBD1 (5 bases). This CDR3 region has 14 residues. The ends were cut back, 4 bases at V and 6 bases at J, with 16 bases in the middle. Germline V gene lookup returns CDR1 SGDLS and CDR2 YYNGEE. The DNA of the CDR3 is TGTGCCAGCAGCCCAAAAGGGGCCGCAGATGGCTACACCTTC. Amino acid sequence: CASSPKGAADGYTF.

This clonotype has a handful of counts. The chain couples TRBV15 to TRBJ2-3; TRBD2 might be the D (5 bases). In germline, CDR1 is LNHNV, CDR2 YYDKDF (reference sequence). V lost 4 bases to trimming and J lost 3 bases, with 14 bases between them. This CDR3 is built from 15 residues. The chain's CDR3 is CATSIRSTGTDTQYF. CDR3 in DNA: TGTGCCACCAGCATACGGAGTACGGGGACAGATACGCAGTATTTT.

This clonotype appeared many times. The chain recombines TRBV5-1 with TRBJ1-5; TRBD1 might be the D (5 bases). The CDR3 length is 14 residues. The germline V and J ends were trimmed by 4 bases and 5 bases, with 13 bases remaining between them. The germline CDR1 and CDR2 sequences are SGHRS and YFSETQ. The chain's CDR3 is CASSPGQFDQPQHF. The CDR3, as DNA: TGCGCCAGCAGCCCCGGACAATTTGATCAGCCCCAGCATTTT.

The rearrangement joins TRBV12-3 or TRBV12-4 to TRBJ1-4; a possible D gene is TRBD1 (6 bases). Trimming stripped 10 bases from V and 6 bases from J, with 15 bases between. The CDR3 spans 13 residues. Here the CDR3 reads CATRQAGHEKLFF. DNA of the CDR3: TGTGCCACTAGACAGGCGGGGCATGAAAAACTGTTTTTT.

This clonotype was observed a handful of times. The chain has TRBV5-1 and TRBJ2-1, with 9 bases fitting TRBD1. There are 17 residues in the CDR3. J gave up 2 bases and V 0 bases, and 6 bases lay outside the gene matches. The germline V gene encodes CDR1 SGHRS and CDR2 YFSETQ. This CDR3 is CASSLATGGPAYNEQFF. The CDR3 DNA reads TGCGCCAGCAGCTTGGCCACAGGGGGCCCGGCCTACAATGAGCAGTTCTTC.

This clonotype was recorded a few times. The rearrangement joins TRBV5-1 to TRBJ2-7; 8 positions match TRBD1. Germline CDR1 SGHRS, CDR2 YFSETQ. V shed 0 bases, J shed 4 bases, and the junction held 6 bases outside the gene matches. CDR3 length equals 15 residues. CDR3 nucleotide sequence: TGCGCCAGCAGCTTGGAGTCCAGGGGGCAGTACGAGCAGTACTTC. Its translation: CASSLESRGQYEQYF.

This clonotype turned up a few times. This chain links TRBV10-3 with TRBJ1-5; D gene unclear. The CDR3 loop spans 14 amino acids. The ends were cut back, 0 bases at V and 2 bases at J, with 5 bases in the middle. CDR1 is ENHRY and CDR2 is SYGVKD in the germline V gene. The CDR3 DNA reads TGTGCCATCAGTGAGTCTACCGGCAATCAGCCCCAGCATTTT. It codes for CAISESTGNQPQHF.

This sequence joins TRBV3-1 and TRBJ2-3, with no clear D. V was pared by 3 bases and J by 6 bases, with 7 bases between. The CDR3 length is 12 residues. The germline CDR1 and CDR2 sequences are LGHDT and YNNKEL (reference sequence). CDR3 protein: CASSHLSDTQYF. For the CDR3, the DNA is TGTGCCAGCAGCCATCTATCGGATACGCAGTATTTT.

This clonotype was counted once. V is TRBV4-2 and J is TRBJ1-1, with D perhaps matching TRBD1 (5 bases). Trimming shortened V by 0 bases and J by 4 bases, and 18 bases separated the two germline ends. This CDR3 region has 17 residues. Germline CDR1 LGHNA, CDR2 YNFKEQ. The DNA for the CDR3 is TGTGCCAGCAGCCAAGATCCAAGGGGAGGGGAGCGCACTGAAGCTTTCTTT. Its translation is CASSQDPRGGERTEAFF.